The clone carrying this T cell receptor (beta chain) was detected ten times or more. The sample belongs to a study of T cells after yellow fever vaccination. Study as a whole: Researchers used SMART-Seq v4 Ultra Low Input to prepare fractions that had low cell numbers.

V dropped 2 bases and J dropped 4 bases, with 12 bases sitting between them. The CDR3 has 14 residues. The germline V gene has CDR1 SGHTA and CDR2 FQGNSA. The authors made TCR cDNA by 5'RACE template switching, adding a universal primer site and UMIs. TCRdb independently ran MiXCR on the 5' RACE reads; one entry per CDR3 protein. Seen here are some 220,000 distinct CDR3 sequences, about 3% observed once, and the top ten hold approximately 3%. Sequenced here: CD4+ T cells sorted from PBMCs, sampled 10 days after the yellow fever booster vaccination. The clonotype originates from a young man who received the YFV17D yellow fever vaccine. The chain is built from TRBV7-2 and TRBJ2-7; D is ambiguous. As DNA, the CDR3 is TGTGCCAGCAGCTTATCTCTGAATTCTTACGAGCAGTACTTC. It encodes CASSLSLNSYEQYF.